These T cell receptor beta chains were read from a single sample in a study of blood T cell repertoires in COVID-19. TCRdb's table, derived via immunoSEQ multiplex PCR, lists solely in-frame clones and lacks some. This table holds 300,000 or so clones, around 87% found once. The sample consisted of peripheral blood. The receptor source for this set is a woman aged 45-59 years who had recovered from COVID-19. CDR3s include the opening cysteine and the closing phenylalanine or tryptophan. Fields, in order: CDR3 length, V gene, J gene, clone size, D gene, CDR3 DNA, CDR3 protein. D genes are given only for firm matches. Clone size is given for some rows only: seen once, a few or many times, or a class if the clone is expanded.

cdr3_length: 14
v_call: TRBV6-6
j_call: TRBJ2-7
clone_size: NA
d_call: TRBD1
cdr3_nt: TGTGCCAGCAGTTACGGGACAGGGAATGGCGAGCAGTACTTC
cdr3_aa: CASSYGTGNGEQYF

cdr3_length: 15
v_call: TRBV15
j_call: TRBJ1-3
clone_size: once
d_call: NA
cdr3_nt: TGTGCCACCAGCAGAGATTCGGGATCTGGAAACACCATATATTTT
cdr3_aa: CATSRDSGSGNTIYF

cdr3_length: 16
v_call: TRBV28
j_call: TRBJ1-2
clone_size: NA
d_call: NA
cdr3_nt: TGTGCCAGCACCGACTCGGGGAGGGTTACTAACTATGGCTACACCTTC
cdr3_aa: CASTDSGRVTNYGYTF

cdr3_length: 12
v_call: TRBV3-1/TRBV3-2
j_call: TRBJ2-2
clone_size: many
d_call: NA
cdr3_nt: TGTGCCAGCAGCCAGGCGGAAGGGGAGCTGTTTTTT
cdr3_aa: CASSQAEGELFF

cdr3_length: 13
v_call: TRBV29-1
j_call: TRBJ1-4
clone_size: NA
d_call: NA
cdr3_nt: TGCAGCGTCCAACTGGTGACTAATGAAAAACTGTTTTTT
cdr3_aa: CSVQLVTNEKLFF

cdr3_length: 16
v_call: TRBV27
j_call: TRBJ2-3
clone_size: NA
d_call: TRBD1
cdr3_nt: TGTGCCAGCAGAAGGGGGGACAGGGGGCATACAGATACGCAGTATTTT
cdr3_aa: CASRRGDRGHTDTQYF

cdr3_length: 13
v_call: TRBV28
j_call: TRBJ1-1
clone_size: NA
d_call: NA
cdr3_nt: TGTGCCAGCCGATTCAGGGAATTTACTGAAGCTTTCTTT
cdr3_aa: CASRFREFTEAFF

cdr3_length: 15
v_call: TRBV7-2
j_call: TRBJ1-3
clone_size: NA
d_call: NA
cdr3_nt: TGTGCCAGCAGCTTAGAATGGGAGGGGGGATTCGCCATATATTTT
cdr3_aa: CASSLEWEGGFAIYF

cdr3_length: 15
v_call: TRBV29-1
j_call: TRBJ2-1
clone_size: NA
d_call: NA
cdr3_nt: TGCAGCGTCCGAAGGGGGGGTGCTAACTACAATGAGCAGTTCTTC
cdr3_aa: CSVRRGGANYNEQFF

cdr3_length: 15
v_call: TRBV4-2
j_call: TRBJ2-7
clone_size: once
d_call: NA
cdr3_nt: TGTGCCAGCAGCCAAGATCTCTCTTCCTCCTACGAGCAGTACTTC
cdr3_aa: CASSQDLSSSYEQYF

cdr3_length: 14
v_call: TRBV20-1
j_call: TRBJ2-1
clone_size: NA
d_call: TRBD2
cdr3_nt: TGCAGTGCTAGTAGCCCTAGCGGGGGTTGGGAGCAGTTCTTC
cdr3_aa: CSASSPSGGWEQFF

cdr3_length: 17
v_call: TRBV10-3
j_call: TRBJ1-2
clone_size: once
d_call: NA
cdr3_nt: TGTGCCATCAGTGAAATTGGTTTGGGCAGGGGAGACTATGGCTACACCTTC
cdr3_aa: CAISEIGLGRGDYGYTF

cdr3_length: 14
v_call: TRBV7-9
j_call: TRBJ1-4
clone_size: NA
d_call: NA
cdr3_nt: TGTGCCAGCAGCCCACGGGTCTCACTCGAAAAACTGTTTTTT
cdr3_aa: CASSPRVSLEKLFF

cdr3_length: 15
v_call: TRBV9
j_call: TRBJ2-1
clone_size: NA
d_call: TRBD2
cdr3_nt: TGTGCCAGCAGCGTTAGCGGGAGTACCTACAATGAGCAGTTCTTC
cdr3_aa: CASSVSGSTYNEQFF

cdr3_length: 14
v_call: TRBV10-3
j_call: TRBJ2-7
clone_size: NA
d_call: TRBD2
cdr3_nt: TGTGCCCACGGGGGGGACTCTAAGGGGCACGAGCAGTACTTC
cdr3_aa: CAHGGDSKGHEQYF

cdr3_length: 14
v_call: TRBV11-2
j_call: TRBJ1-5
clone_size: NA
d_call: NA
cdr3_nt: TGTGCCAGCAGCCGTGGACAGCCCGGGCAGCCCCAGCATTTT
cdr3_aa: CASSRGQPGQPQHF

cdr3_length: 16
v_call: TRBV11-2
j_call: TRBJ1-3
clone_size: NA
d_call: NA
cdr3_nt: TGTGCCAGCAGCTTAGATCTAACAGGCTCTGGAAACACCATATATTTT
cdr3_aa: CASSLDLTGSGNTIYF